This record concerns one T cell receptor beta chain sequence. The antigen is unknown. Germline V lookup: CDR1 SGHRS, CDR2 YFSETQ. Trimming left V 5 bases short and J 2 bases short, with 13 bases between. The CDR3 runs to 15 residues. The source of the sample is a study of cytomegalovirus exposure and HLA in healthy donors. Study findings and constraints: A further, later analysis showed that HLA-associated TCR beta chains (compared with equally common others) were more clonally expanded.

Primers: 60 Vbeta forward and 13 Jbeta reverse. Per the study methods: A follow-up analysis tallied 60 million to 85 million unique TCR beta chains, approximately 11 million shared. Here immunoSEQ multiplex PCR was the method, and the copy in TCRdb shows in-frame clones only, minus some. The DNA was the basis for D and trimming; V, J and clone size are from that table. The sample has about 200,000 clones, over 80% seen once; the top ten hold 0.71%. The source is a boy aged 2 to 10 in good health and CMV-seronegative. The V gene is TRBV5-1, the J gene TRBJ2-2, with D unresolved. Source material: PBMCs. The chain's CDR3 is CASSPTPSNTGELFF. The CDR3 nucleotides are TGCGCCAGCAGTCCGACTCCGTCCAACACCGGGGAGCTGTTTTTT. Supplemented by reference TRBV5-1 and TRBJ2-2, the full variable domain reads KAGVTQTPRYLIKTRGQQVTLSCSPISGHRSVSWYQQTPGQGLQFLFEYFSETQRNKGNFPGRFSGRQFSNSRSEMNVSTLELGDSALYLCASSPTPSNTGELFFGEGSRLTVL.